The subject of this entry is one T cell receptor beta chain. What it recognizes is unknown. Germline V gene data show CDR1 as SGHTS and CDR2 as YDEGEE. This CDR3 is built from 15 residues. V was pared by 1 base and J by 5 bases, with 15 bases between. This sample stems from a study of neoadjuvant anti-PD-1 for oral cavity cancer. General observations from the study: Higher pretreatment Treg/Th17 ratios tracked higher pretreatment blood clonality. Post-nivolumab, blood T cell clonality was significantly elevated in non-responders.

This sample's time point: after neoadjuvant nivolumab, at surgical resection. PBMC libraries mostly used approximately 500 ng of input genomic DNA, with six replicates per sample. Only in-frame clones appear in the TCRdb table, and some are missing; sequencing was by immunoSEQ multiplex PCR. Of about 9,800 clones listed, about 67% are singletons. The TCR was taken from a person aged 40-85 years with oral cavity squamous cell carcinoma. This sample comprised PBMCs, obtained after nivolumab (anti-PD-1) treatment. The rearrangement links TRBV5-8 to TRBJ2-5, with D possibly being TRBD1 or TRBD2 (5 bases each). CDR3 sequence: CASSLPQVWGETQYF. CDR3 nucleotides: TGTGCCAGCAGCTTGCCTCAGGTTTGGGGGGAGACCCAGTACTTC.